Below are 4 T cell receptor beta chains sequenced from a single sample in a study of a mutant IDH1 vaccine in newly diagnosed glioma. Time point denoted: week 5, during vaccination. In every dose of vaccine, 300 ug of mutant IDH1 20-mer peptide was given alongside topical imiquimod. The table came from immunoSEQ multiplex PCR; TCRdb's copy has only in-frame clones and leaves some out. The sample yields around 61,000 clones, approximately 90% seen once. No antigen is known for these receptors. The input for sequencing was PBMCs, taken from a glioma patient whose treatment included an IDH1 peptide vaccine. The receptors here all came from a woman in her thirties or forties with glioma.

The rearrangement links TRBV6-6 to TRBJ2-7, with a possible D match to TRBD1 (6 bases). The CDR3 runs 14 residues. Germline V CDR1 and CDR2: MNHNY, SVGAGI (reference sequence). V lost 7 bases, J lost 3 bases, and 16 bases lay in between. The CDR3 loop is CASNTGIPLYEQYF. The CDR3 DNA reads TGTGCCAGCAATACAGGGATCCCCCTCTACGAGCAGTACTTC.

The genes are TRBV27 and TRBJ2-6, with D tentatively TRBD2 (6 bases). Deletions cut 1 base from V and 1 base from J, with 11 bases between. The CDR3 sequence is 17 residues long. Germline values: CDR1 MNHEY, CDR2 SMNVEV (reference sequence). Here the CDR3 DNA reads TGTGCCAGCAGTTTATTTTCGGGGGAGTCTGGGGCCAACGTCCTGACTTTC. This sequence encodes CASSLFSGESGANVLTF.

The rearrangement uses TRBV5-4 and TRBJ1-2; D gene ambiguous. The CDR3 extends over 13 amino acids. Trimming left V 4 bases short and J 5 bases short, with 12 bases between. Germline-derived CDR1 and CDR2 are SGHNT and YYREEE (reference sequence). The CDR3 DNA reads as TGTGCCAGCAGCCCGGAGTTGGAGTATGGCTACACCTTC. It translates to CASSPELEYGYTF.

The chain uses TRBV6-6 and TRBJ1-2; D not resolved. The V end lost 0 bases, the J end lost 7 bases, and 3 bases lay between the germline ends. Per germline, CDR1 MNHNY and CDR2 SVGAGI (reference sequence). This CDR3 has 11 amino acids. Written as DNA, the CDR3 is TGTGCCAGCAGTTACTCCATTGGCTACACCTTC. It translates to CASSYSIGYTF.